The 32 T cell receptor beta chains below all came from one sample that was sequenced in a study of shared clonotypes between healthy human individuals. Only in-frame clones appear in the TCRdb table, and some are missing; sequencing was by immunoSEQ multiplex PCR. The sample holds approximately 2.3 million clones; just over 90% are singletons and the top ten take 0.39%. Material for sequencing was naive CD4+ T cells from PBMCs. The subset was: CD45RA+ positively selected. Every receptor here comes from a young man in good health. Some clones in this sample may be carry-over from other donors' samples.

CDR3 sequence (DNA): TGTGCCAGCAGCCGCGACCCTCGCGGAGCTTTCTTT. Amino acid sequence: CASSRDPRGAFF. The chain joins TRBV6-1 to TRBJ1-1; no clear D. Germline assignment: CDR1 MNHNS and CDR2 SASEGT. This CDR3 is 12 amino acids long. V dropped 6 bases and J dropped 10 bases, with 15 bases sitting between them.

The V gene is TRBV19, the J gene TRBJ2-4; 8 bases fit TRBD1. The CDR3 loop spans 16 amino acids. CDR1 and CDR2 (germline): LNHDA, SQIVND (reference sequence). V trimming: 6 bases; J trimming: 2 bases; junction bases outside the gene matches: 9. For the CDR3, the DNA is TGTGCCAGTAGACCCCGGACAGGGTATACCAAAAACATTCAGTACTTC. Amino acid sequence: CASRPRTGYTKNIQYF.

V usage is TRBV5-1 and J usage is TRBJ1-4; 7 positions agree with TRBD1. This CDR3 is built from 15 residues. Germline loops: CDR1 SGHRS, CDR2 YFSETQ. Unmatched junction bases numbered 6, after V lost 2 bases and J lost 5 bases. The CDR3 loop is CASSLMQGENEKLFF. CDR3 in DNA: TGCGCCAGCAGCTTAATGCAGGGGGAGAATGAAAAACTGTTTTTT.

To note about this clone: Other DNA sequences within the sample encode an identical CDR3. CDR3 coding DNA: TGTGCCAGTAGTTTTCAGGGGAATCAGCCCCAGCATTTT. Its protein is CASSFQGNQPQHF. This chain joins TRBV19 and TRBJ1-5, with D possibly TRBD1 on 6 matching bases. Trimming left V 5 bases short and J 4 bases short, with 9 bases between. Per germline, CDR1 LNHDA and CDR2 SQIVND (reference sequence). The CDR3 loop spans 13 amino acids. Variable domain in full (rest from reference TRBV19 and TRBJ1-5): DGGITQSPKYLFRKEGQNVTLSCEQNLNHDAMYWYRQDPGQGLRLIYYSQIVNDFQKGDIAEGYSVSREKKESFPLTVTSAQKNPTAFYLCASSFQGNQPQHFGDGTRLSIL.

This clone was observed a few times. The sample holds other DNA sequences that translate to the same CDR3. This chain joins TRBV5-1 and TRBJ2-7, with 7 bases fitting TRBD2. V lost 0 bases and J lost 3; bases outside the gene matches: 6. Germline V gene lookup returns CDR1 SGHRS and CDR2 YFSETQ. The CDR3 length is 15 residues. The CDR3 DNA follows: TGCGCCAGCAGCTTGGGGCTAGCGGATATCTACGAGCAGTACTTC. This sequence encodes CASSLGLADIYEQYF.

The rearrangement links TRBV7-8 to TRBJ2-7; a weak D match, TRBD2 (5 bases). Germline V lookup: CDR1 SGHVS, CDR2 FQNEAQ. The CDR3 runs 14 residues. Trimming pared 4 bases from V and 4 bases from J, leaving 14 bases between. The CDR3 DNA sequence: TGTGCCAGCAGCTCCCGGGGAAACACGTACGAGCAGTACTTC. Its translation: CASSSRGNTYEQYF. Combining the CDR3 with reference TRBV7-8 and TRBJ2-7 gives the whole variable domain GAGVSQSPRYKVAKRGQDVALRCDPISGHVSLFWYQQALGQGPEFLTYFQNEAQLDKSGLPSDRFFAERPEGSVSTLKIQRTQQEDSAVYLCASSSRGNTYEQYFGPGTRLTVT.

This chain joins TRBV9 and TRBJ1-2; tentative D call: TRBD1 (6 bases). Between the trimmed V and J ends, which lost 10 bases and 4 bases, there was a span of 17 bases. Germline assignment: CDR1 SGDLS and CDR2 YYNGEE. The CDR3 length is 13 residues. CDR3 coding DNA: TGTGCCGGGCCATGGCCGGGGGCCTATGGCTACACCTTC. Its translation: CAGPWPGAYGYTF.

This chain uses TRBV9 with TRBJ2-6; D unclear. V gave up 4 bases and J gave up 3 bases, with 8 bases separating them. Germline lookup yields CDR1 SGDLS and CDR2 YYNGEE. This CDR3 has 14 amino acids. The CDR3 sequence: CASSKTHGANVLTF. The CDR3 nucleotides read TGTGCCAGCAGCAAGACTCATGGGGCCAACGTCCTGACTTTC.

This clone was picked up one time. This sequence joins TRBV18 and TRBJ1-5, with D possibly being TRBD1 (6 bases). The CDR3 sequence is 15 residues long. Deletions cut 3 bases from V and 6 bases from J, with 15 bases between. Germline loops: CDR1 KGHSH, CDR2 LQKENI. The CDR3 sequence is CASSPSTGAAQPQHF. In DNA form, the CDR3 reads TGTGCCAGCTCACCCTCGACGGGGGCTGCTCAGCCCCAGCATTTT.

This clone was found once. The chain joins TRBV7-2 to TRBJ1-5; tentatively, D is TRBD1 (6 bases). Trimming cost V 5 bases and J 14 bases, with 16 bases left between them. The CDR3 extends over 12 amino acids. From germline, CDR1 is SGHTA and CDR2 FQGNSA. The CDR3 loop is CASSTGTTPKHF. The CDR3 DNA is TGTGCCAGCAGCACCGGGACAACCCCCAAGCATTTT. The full variable domain, with the rest looked up from reference TRBV7-2 and TRBJ1-5, is GAGVSQSPSNKVTEKGKDVELRCDPISGHTALYWYRQSLGQGLEFLIYFQGNSAPDKSGLPSDRFSAERTGGSVSTLTIQRTQQEDSAVYLCASSTGTTPKHFGDGTRLSIL.

This clone was seen a few times. At the DNA level, this CDR3 is encoded by other sequences in the same sample as well. The genes are TRBV7-3 and TRBJ1-1; D is uncertain. This CDR3 has 13 residues. CDR1 and CDR2 (germline): SGHTA, FQGTGA. Trimming removed 1 base at V and 1 base at J, with 4 bases between. CDR3 nucleotides: TGTGCCAGCAGCTTAAGCGAGAACACTGAAGCTTTCTTT. Protein: CASSLSENTEAFF.

This sequence joins TRBV11-2 and TRBJ2-2, with D tentatively TRBD1 (6 bases). The CDR3 is 13 amino acids. Per germline, CDR1 SGHAT and CDR2 FQNNGV. Trimming removed 3 bases from V and 6 bases from J, with 8 bases in between. The CDR3 here is CASSLGHSGELFF. The CDR3 DNA sequence: TGTGCCAGCAGCTTGGGACATTCCGGGGAGCTGTTTTTT.

This chain connects TRBV5-5 to TRBJ1-3; D is undetermined. Trimming took off 4 bases at V and 4 bases at J, with 12 bases between the two ends. The CDR3 covers 14 residues. Germline V gene data show CDR1 as SGHKS and CDR2 as YYEKEE (reference sequence). The CDR3 sequence: CASSNNAHGNTIYF. The DNA of the CDR3 is TGTGCCAGCAGCAATAACGCGCACGGAAACACCATATATTTT. The entire variable domain, with the rest obtained from reference TRBV5-5 and TRBJ1-3, is as follows: DAGVTQSPTHLIKTRGQQVTLRCSPISGHKSVSWYQQVLGQGPQFIFQYYEKEERGRGNFPDRFSARQFPNYSSELNVNALLLGDSALYLCASSNNAHGNTIYFGEGSWLTVV.

The V and J genes are TRBV7-3 and TRBJ2-7; 8 bases map to TRBD2. Germline lookup yields CDR1 SGHTA and CDR2 FQGTGA. Trimming took 5 bases from V and 3 from J; bases not matched to a gene: 9. The CDR3 is 15 amino acids. The CDR3 region is CASSPNGAGGYEQYF. DNA for the CDR3: TGTGCCAGCAGCCCCAACGGTGCGGGGGGCTACGAGCAGTACTTC.

About this clone: The junction and the germline gene differ at one end; a read error may be behind it. The V call is TRBV14, the J call TRBJ2-5; D uncertain. CDR1 and CDR2 from the germline V gene are SGHDN and FVKESK. This CDR3 is built from 15 residues. CDR3 nucleotide sequence: TGTGCCAGCAGCAAAGAAAACTATGTCTCGGAGACCCAGTACTTC. Its translation is CASSKENYVSETQYF.

The rearrangement joins TRBV7-3 to TRBJ1-1; TRBD1 is a possible D gene (5 bases). This CDR3 is 13 amino acids long. Germline CDR1 SGHTA, CDR2 FQGTGA. V lost 3 bases and J 3 bases, leaving 8 bases between the germline ends. CDR3 coding DNA: TGTGCCAGCAGCTTTGCACAGGACACTGAAGCTTTCTTT. Translation gives CASSFAQDTEAFF.

The chain has TRBV14 and TRBJ2-1; either TRBD1 or TRBD2 may supply D (6 bases each). Germline V gene lookup returns CDR1 SGHDN and CDR2 FVKESK. V was shortened by 0 bases and J by 5 bases, with 14 bases between the two germline ends. This CDR3 comprises 16 residues. The chain's CDR3 is CASSQDWGAPDNEQFF. The CDR3 DNA follows: TGTGCCAGCAGCCAAGATTGGGGGGCCCCCGACAATGAGCAGTTCTTC.

This clone was recorded a few times. This chain joins TRBV2 and TRBJ1-5; D call uncertain. V shed 3 bases and J shed 3 bases, with 15 bases lying between them. Germline CDR1 and CDR2: SNHLY and FYNNEI. The CDR3 length is 16 residues. Here the CDR3 reads CASSDIVRGANQPQHF. The DNA for the CDR3 is TGTGCCAGCAGTGACATTGTCCGGGGTGCCAATCAGCCCCAGCATTTT.

V and J are TRBV11-1 and TRBJ2-1; 7 bases align to TRBD2. The junction had 2 bases not matched to a gene; V was cut back by 4 bases and J by 5 bases. The CDR3 is 13 residues long. Per the germline V gene, CDR1 is SGHAT and CDR2 is FQDESV (reference sequence). DNA for the CDR3: TGTGCCAGCAGCTCGGGACTAAACAATGAGCAGTTCTTC. It codes for CASSSGLNNEQFF.

V gene TRBV30 combines with J gene TRBJ2-1, with 8 bases that match TRBD2. Per the germline V gene, CDR1 is GTSNPN and CDR2 is SVGIG (reference sequence). CDR3 size: 15 residues. The ends lost 3 bases at V and 15 bases at J; junction bases unmatched: 19. The CDR3 protein is CAWRGQFGLAESPFF. CDR3 sequence (DNA): TGTGCCTGGAGGGGTCAATTTGGACTAGCCGAGAGTCCGTTCTTC.

The rearrangement uses TRBV7-9 and TRBJ2-1; 9 bases fit TRBD1. CDR1 and CDR2 from the germline V gene are SEHNR and FQNEAQ (reference sequence). The CDR3 is 16 residues long. J gave up 7 bases and V 5 bases, and 12 bases lay outside the gene matches. The CDR3 sequence is CASSKQQGAIVNEQFF. The CDR3 coding sequence is TGTGCCAGCAGCAAACAACAGGGGGCGATTGTAAATGAGCAGTTCTTC.

The chain recombines TRBV7-9 with TRBJ2-1; D call uncertain. Per the germline V gene, CDR1 is SEHNR and CDR2 is FQNEAQ (reference sequence). This CDR3 region has 13 residues. The V end was cut by 1 base, the J end by 5 bases, with 6 bases between. In nucleotides, the CDR3 is TGTGCCAGCAGCTTAGTCTTAGACAATGAGCAGTTCTTC. Protein sequence: CASSLVLDNEQFF.

The rearrangement uses TRBV7-2 and TRBJ2-3; D is unresolved. The CDR3 covers 13 residues. Trimming removed 4 bases at V and 7 bases at J, with 12 bases between. Germline CDR1 and CDR2: SGHTA and FQGNSA. CDR3 sequence reads: CASSSSGRHTQYF. As DNA, the CDR3 is TGTGCCAGCAGCTCATCAGGACGGCATACGCAGTATTTT.

The V call is TRBV5-5, the J call TRBJ2-1, with D perhaps TRBD1 or TRBD2 (5 bases each). Germline CDR1 SGHKS, CDR2 YYEKEE (reference sequence). V lost 2 bases to trimming and J lost 8 bases, with 14 bases between them. The CDR3 extends over 14 amino acids. The CDR3 DNA reads as TGTGCCAGCAGCTTAGGGCCAGGGACGGATGAGCAGTTCTTC. Protein sequence: CASSLGPGTDEQFF.

The V gene is TRBV28, the J gene TRBJ2-1; D is undetermined. The CDR3 covers 15 residues. The germline CDR1 and CDR2 sequences are MDHEN and SYDVKM. V was trimmed by 2 bases and J by 3 bases, leaving 11 bases between them. CDR3 sequence: CASSLVQDSYNEQFF. In DNA form, the CDR3 reads TGTGCCAGCAGTTTAGTTCAGGATAGCTACAATGAGCAGTTCTTC.

The chain carries TRBV5-4 and TRBJ2-3, with 7 bases aligning to TRBD2. The germline V gene encodes CDR1 SGHNT and CDR2 YYREEE (reference sequence). With V trimmed by 4 bases and J by 3 bases, 11 bases remained unmatched. CDR3 size: 16 residues. The CDR3 region has the DNA TGTGCCAGCAGCGCTTCCTGGCGGGAGAGGACAGATACGCAGTATTTT. Translation gives CASSASWRERTDTQYF.

J is TRBJ2-5 and V is TRBV4-3; 12 nucleotides match TRBD2. Germline loops: CDR1 LGHNA, CDR2 YSLEER. The CDR3 covers 16 residues. J gave up 4 bases and V 4 bases, and 7 bases lay outside the gene matches. DNA of the CDR3: TGCGCCAGCAGCCCGGAGATGGGACTAGCGGGAGAGACCCAGTACTTC. The encoded protein is CASSPEMGLAGETQYF.

The chain couples TRBV5-1 to TRBJ2-5; TRBD2 matches 15 bases. The ends lost 4 bases at V and 1 base at J; junction bases unmatched: 11. Germline V CDR1 and CDR2: SGHRS, YFSETQ. The CDR3 length is 19 residues. In DNA, the CDR3 is TGCGCCAGCAGCCCTGGGACTAGCGGGGGGTCTTGGGTCCAAGAGACCCAGTACTTC. Encoded protein: CASSPGTSGGSWVQETQYF.

The chain links TRBV19 to TRBJ1-1; perhaps TRBD1 as D (6 bases). The CDR3 contains 18 residues. CDR1 is LNHDA, CDR2 SQIVND, per germline (reference sequence). V shed 7 bases and J shed 1 base, with 25 bases lying between them. DNA for the CDR3: TGTGCCAGTACACCGAGATCCGGAGGGGACAAGACGAACACTGAAGCTTTCTTT. Translated, it gives CASTPRSGGDKTNTEAFF.

This chain uses TRBV2 with TRBJ2-7, with 8 bases matching TRBD1. Germline values: CDR1 SNHLY, CDR2 FYNNEI. The ends lost 6 bases at V and 3 bases at J; junction bases unmatched: 10. The CDR3 is 15 amino acids. The CDR3 nucleotides are TGTGCCAGCAGAGACCCGGGACAGGTGATCTACGAGCAGTACTTC. This translates into CASRDPGQVIYEQYF.

The chain has TRBV7-9 and TRBJ2-3, with D tentatively TRBD2 (5 bases). V lost 5 bases, J lost 4 bases, and 19 bases lay in between. This CDR3 has 16 amino acids. The V gene's germline CDR1 is SEHNR and CDR2 FQNEAQ (reference sequence). Here the CDR3 DNA reads TGTGCCAGCAGCCCCCTTCGAGGGAGTAGGCCAGATACGCAGTATTTT. Translation: CASSPLRGSRPDTQYF.

As DNA, the CDR3 is TGTGCCAGTAGCGCAGGGGGCAGCAATCAGCCCCAGCATTTT. Translation: CASSAGGSNQPQHF. The chain is built from TRBV19 and TRBJ1-5; 8 nucleotides align to TRBD1. The CDR3 covers 14 residues. V was pared by 6 bases and J by 1 base, with 2 bases of the junction left unmatched. Germline loops: CDR1 LNHDA, CDR2 SQIVND (reference sequence). Using reference TRBV19 and TRBJ1-5 for the parts outside the CDR3, the full variable domain is DGGITQSPKYLFRKEGQNVTLSCEQNLNHDAMYWYRQDPGQGLRLIYYSQIVNDFQKGDIAEGYSVSREKKESFPLTVTSAQKNPTAFYLCASSAGGSNQPQHFGDGTRLSIL.